Many counts were recorded for the clone carrying this T cell receptor beta chain. This sample stems from a study of T cells after yellow fever vaccination. TCRdb called the 5' RACE reads again in MiXCR, with one record for every CDR3 protein. The sample lists some 250,000 distinct CDR3 sequences; about 3.9% were seen once. The clonotype originates from a man aged 18 to 29 who received the YFV17D yellow fever vaccine. Sequences were derived from PBMCs, sampled 15 days after the yellow fever booster vaccination.

The CDR3 bases are TGCGCCAGCAGCCAAGATTTAGGGGGGGCCATCACAGATACGCAGTATTTT. This sequence encodes CASSQDLGGAITDTQYF. This rearrangement joins TRBV4-1 to TRBJ2-3; D is perhaps TRBD2 (7 bases). The CDR3 sequence is 17 residues long. From germline, CDR1 is MGHRA and CDR2 YSYEKL. The V and J ends lost 0 bases and 2 bases respectively, with 15 bases between them.